The 12 T cell receptor beta chains below come from one sample, sequenced in a study of T cells in Graves' hyperthyroidism and ophthalmopathy. Amplified TCR beta CDR3 regions came from RNA transcripts. An initial round of RT-PCR targeting the TCR CDR3 relied on the HTBI primer set. TCRdb reprocessed the multiplex PCR reads via MiXCR and lists one record per CDR3 protein. The table has about 640,000 distinct CDR3 sequences, 20% to 25% seen once. Specimen: blood. The receptors originated from a young man with Graves' ophthalmopathy.

V usage is TRBV6-2 or TRBV6-3 and J usage is TRBJ2-6; 8 bases match TRBD1. Trimming took 2 bases from V and 2 from J; bases not matched to a gene: 8. The CDR3 covers 18 residues. The germline V gene has CDR1 MNHEY and CDR2 SVGEGT. The CDR3 loop reads CASSYRTGNVAGANVLTF. The DNA for the CDR3 is TGTGCCAGCAGTTACAGGACAGGGAATGTAGCTGGGGCCAACGTCCTGACTTTC.

The V call is TRBV28, the J call TRBJ1-2, with D perhaps matching TRBD1 (5 bases). CDR3 length equals 14 residues. Germline V lookup: CDR1 MDHEN, CDR2 SYDVKM. V lost 5 bases, J lost 5 bases, and 15 bases lay in between. The CDR3 DNA reads as TGTGCCAGCAGTAGCCCAGGGCACAAGTATGGCTACACCTTC. Translating it yields CASSSPGHKYGYTF.

In its sample, this clonotype was seen a few times. The CDR3 here is CASSFLTGTSNEQFF. The CDR3 bases are TGTGCCAGCAGTTTCCTCACCGGGACTAGCAACGAGCAGTTCTTC. The V call is TRBV12-3 or TRBV12-4, the J call TRBJ2-1; TRBD2 agrees at 9 bases. This CDR3 is 15 amino acids long. V was clipped by 3 bases and J by 10 bases; unmatched bases: 10.

This clonotype was seen at least ten times. The chain links TRBV11-2 to TRBJ1-1, with unresolved D. CDR1 SGHAT and CDR2 FQNNGV come from the germline V gene. V was pared by 5 bases and J by 2 bases, with 0 bases between. The CDR3 has 10 amino acids. CDR3 in DNA: TGTGCCAGCAGCAACACTGAAGCTTTCTTT. Its protein product is CASSNTEAFF.

This clonotype turned up a few times. This sequence joins TRBV7-9 and TRBJ2-7, with 11 bases lining up with TRBD1. The CDR3 extends over 16 amino acids. V shed 4 bases and J 2 bases; nucleotides not matched to a gene: 7. CDR1 is SEHNR, CDR2 FQNEAQ, per germline (reference sequence). CDR3 loop: CASSYRPGQGAYEQYF. DNA of the CDR3: TGTGCCAGCAGCTATAGACCGGGACAGGGGGCCTACGAGCAGTACTTC.

This clonotype was detected a few times. The rearrangement uses TRBV28 and TRBJ2-7; D unresolved. In germline, CDR1 is MDHEN, CDR2 SYDVKM. V was clipped by 2 bases and J by 5 bases, with 10 bases between them. The CDR3 is 13 residues long. The CDR3 nucleotides are TGTGCCAGCAGTTTAGCTCTGGCGGACGAGCAGTACTTC. Its translation is CASSLALADEQYF.

This chain links TRBV6-1 with TRBJ1-5, with TRBD1 matching 7 bases. J gave up 6 bases and V 2 bases, and 7 bases lay outside the gene matches. The CDR3 is 15 residues long. Germline V CDR1 and CDR2: MNHNS, SASEGT. CDR3 nucleotides: TGTGCCAGCAGTGAAATTGAGGGGGCAAGTCAGCCCCAGCATTTT. As protein: CASSEIEGASQPQHF.

The V call is TRBV7-3, the J call TRBJ2-1, with 7 positions matching TRBD1. This CDR3 comprises 13 residues. Germline V gives CDR1 SGHTA, CDR2 FQGTGA. The J segment lost 5 bases and the V segment lost 4 bases, leaving 2 bases of the junction unmatched. The DNA of the CDR3 is TGTGCCAGCAGCTCGGACAGGAACAATGAGCAGTTCTTC. This encodes CASSSDRNNEQFF.

The chain joins TRBV7-9 to TRBJ1-4, with a possible D match to TRBD1 (6 bases). Trimming took 7 bases from V and 7 from J, leaving 16 bases between them. The CDR3 runs 14 residues. Germline CDR1 SEHNR, CDR2 FQNEAQ (reference sequence). Written as DNA, the CDR3 is TGTGCCAGCACCTTTGGAGGGGGACGTGAAAAACTGTTTTTT. Translation gives CASTFGGGREKLFF.

This clonotype occurred a few times. V is TRBV4-1 and J is TRBJ1-2; 8 positions agree with TRBD1. This CDR3 is built from 15 residues. With 1 base clipped from V and 5 bases from J, the junction kept 6 bases outside the gene matches. From germline, CDR1 is MGHRA and CDR2 YSYEKL. The CDR3 spells CASSQADRDGYGYTF. The DNA for the CDR3 is TGCGCCAGCAGCCAAGCGGACAGGGACGGATATGGCTACACCTTC.

To note about this clonotype: A much more abundant neighbour one base away suggests this may be a read error. The chain is built from TRBV20-1 and TRBJ1-2, with 10 bases that match TRBD1. The germline V gene has CDR1 DFQATT and CDR2 SNEGSKA (reference sequence). The CDR3 runs 18 residues. The CDR3 nucleotides read TGCAGTACTAGAGATGGACCGGGACAGGGGAAGGGAAACTATGGCTACACCTTC. Protein: CSTRDGPGQGKGNYGYTF.

This clonotype turned up a few times. The CDR3 DNA is TGTGCCAGCAGGTCGACCGGGCCGCTACTCAGCGAGCAGTACTTC. Translating gives CASRSTGPLLSEQYF. The rearrangement uses TRBV28 and TRBJ2-7; D is ambiguous. Germline V gene lookup returns CDR1 MDHEN and CDR2 SYDVKM. Trimming shortened V by 6 bases and J by 6 bases, and 21 bases separated the two germline ends. CDR3 length: 15 amino acids. Variable domain in full (rest from reference TRBV28 and TRBJ2-7): DVKVTQSSRYLVKRTGEKVFLECVQDMDHENMFWYRQDPGLGLRLIYFSYDVKMKEKGDIPEGYSVSREKKERFSLILESASTNQTSMYLCASRSTGPLLSEQYFGPGTRLTVT.